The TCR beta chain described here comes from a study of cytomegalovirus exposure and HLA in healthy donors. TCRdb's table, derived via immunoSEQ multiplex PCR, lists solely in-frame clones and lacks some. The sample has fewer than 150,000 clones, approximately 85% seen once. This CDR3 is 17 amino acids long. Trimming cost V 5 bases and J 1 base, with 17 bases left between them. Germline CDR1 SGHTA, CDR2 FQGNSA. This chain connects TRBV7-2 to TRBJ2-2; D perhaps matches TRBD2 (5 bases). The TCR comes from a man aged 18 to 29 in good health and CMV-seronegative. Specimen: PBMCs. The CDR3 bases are TGTGCCAGCAGCGGGCAATCCGCGGGTCTGAACACCGGGGAGCTGTTTTTT. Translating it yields CASSGQSAGLNTGELFF.